The 5 T cell receptor beta chains below all came from one sample that was sequenced in a study of shared clonotypes between healthy human individuals. Using immunoSEQ multiplex PCR, the repertoire was profiled, and TCRdb retains in-frame clones only, with some absent. This table has about 1 million clones, roughly 75% appearing once. The sequencing sample was made of memory CD4+ T cells sorted from blood. Sample subset: CD45RA-negative fraction. The receptors were sampled from a man between 18 and 29 years old in good health.

A word on this clone: Within the sample, other DNA sequences also encode this same CDR3. The J gene is TRBJ2-2, the V gene TRBV7-6; no definite D call. This CDR3 has 12 residues. V lost 2 bases, J lost 5 bases, and 3 bases lay in between. CDR1 SGHVS and CDR2 FNYEAQ come from the germline V gene. CDR3 loop: CASSLRTGELFF. The CDR3 bases are TGTGCCAGCAGCTTAAGGACCGGGGAGCTGTTTTTT.

This clone was observed many times. V gene TRBV5-1 combines with J gene TRBJ2-5; TRBD2 agrees at 7 bases. With V trimmed by 5 bases and J by 2 bases, 9 bases remained unmatched. CDR1 is SGHRS, CDR2 YFSETQ, per germline. This CDR3 is built from 15 residues. The CDR3 bases are TGCGCCAGCAGACCGGGGGGACCAAAGCAAGAGACCCAGTACTTC. Translation: CASRPGGPKQETQYF.

This clone was seen ten or more times. The chain carries TRBV6-6 and TRBJ1-3; D remains ambiguous. Germline CDR1 and CDR2: MNHNY and SVGAGI (reference sequence). The CDR3 consists of 11 residues. Deletions cut 10 bases from V and 8 bases from J, with 12 bases between. The CDR3 sequence: CATLRMDTIYF. The CDR3 bases are TGTGCCACCCTAAGAATGGACACCATATATTTT.

This clone has only one observation. The chain uses TRBV11-2 and TRBJ2-1; D might be TRBD1 or TRBD2, each matching 5 bases. With 1 base removed from V and 15 bases from J, the gap between germline ends came to 13 bases. Germline CDR1 SGHAT, CDR2 FQNNGV. This CDR3 contains 12 residues. The CDR3 is CASSLASRDLFF. DNA of the CDR3: TGTGCCAGCAGCTTAGCGTCGAGGGACCTGTTCTTC.

A word on this clone: Other DNA variants within this sample encode the same CDR3. The J gene is TRBJ1-2, the V gene TRBV6-5; D remains ambiguous. With 0 bases removed from V and 5 bases from J, the gap between germline ends came to 7 bases. CDR3 length: 13 amino acids. Germline V gene data show CDR1 as MNHEY and CDR2 as SVGAGI. The CDR3: CASSYSTGYGYTF. In DNA form, the CDR3 reads TGTGCCAGCAGTTACTCCACGGGTTATGGCTACACCTTC.